Here is one T cell receptor beta chain with its context. This clonotype was counted only a few times. What this receptor recognizes is not known. The record has no base qualities; no much larger clone is one base away. This sample stems from a study of T cell repertoires in cytomegalovirus infection (dated by TCRdb to the late 2010s). For the wider study: Recently identified HLA-C-restricted CMV epitopes, whose presentation resists viral immunomodulation, were targeted by peptide stimulations together with well-studied HLA-B-restricted epitopes. The HLA type of each donor mattered for the analysis, because public TCR beta signatures pointed to carriage of CMV infection along with the matching HLA type. What the study reported, not specific to this receptor: In both this cohort and an independent cohort of approximately 350 donors, the cumulative frequency of public TCR beta family members distinguished carriers of CMV infection plus the relevant HLA type. In the ex vivo response, HLA-C-restricted CMV-specific TCR beta clonotypes were dominant, and in two of eight donors the single most frequent clonotype came from this HLA-C-restricted group.

Sequencing used an Illumina HiSeq 1500. The raw public data were reprocessed by TCRdb itself: fastp quality trimming at Q25, MiXCR clonotype calling, in-frame beta chains only. Identical CDR3 proteins give one entry, which carries the most common genes and DNA. This sample has around 770,000 distinct CDR3 sequences in its table, and about 29% of those were observed once. The ten largest clones represent over 10% of the sample. V loses 3 bases at its end and J loses 3 bases; junction bases beyond the gene matches: 7. The CDR3 runs 15 residues from the cysteine to the phenylalanine. Solely the CDR3 DNA is kept, with 45 bases framed from the first base. According to the germline V gene, CDR1 reads SGHAT and CDR2 reads FQNNGV. Per the publication, the treatment or condition label means: in vitro stimulation with specific CMV peptide epitopes to enrich CMV-specific T cells.

The rearrangement joined TRBV11-2 to TRBJ2-5; TRBD2 lines up with 7 middle nucleotides. This receptor was taken from a human donor in good health (CMV status not recorded). Some clones in this sample may be carry-over from other donors' samples. The sample was cultured CD8+ T cells from PBMCs, taken from culture after CMV antigen stimulation. The CDR3 region: CASSFGPAGEETQYF. In nucleotide form, the sequence is TGTGCCAGCAGCTTTGGACCCGCGGGGGAAGAGACCCAGTACTTC.